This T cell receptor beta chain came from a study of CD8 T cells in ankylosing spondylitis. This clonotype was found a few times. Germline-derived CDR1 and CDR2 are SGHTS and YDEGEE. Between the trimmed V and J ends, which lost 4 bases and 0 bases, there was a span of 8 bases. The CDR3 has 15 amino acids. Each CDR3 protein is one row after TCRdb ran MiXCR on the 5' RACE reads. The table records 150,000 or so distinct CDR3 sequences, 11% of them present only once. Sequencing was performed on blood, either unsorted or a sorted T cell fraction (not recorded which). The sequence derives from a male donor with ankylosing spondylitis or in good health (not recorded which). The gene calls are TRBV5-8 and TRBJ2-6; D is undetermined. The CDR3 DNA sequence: TGTGCCAGCAGCCCTAGGATCTCTGGGGCCAACGTCCTGACTTTC. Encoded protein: CASSPRISGANVLTF.